The 21 T cell receptor beta chains in this list originate from one sample, sequenced in a study of T cell responses to AZD1222 COVID-19 vaccine. Measured with immunoSEQ multiplex PCR; TCRdb has only the in-frame clones, and not every one. The sample contains around 100,000 clones, 80% to 90% of which appear only once. This specimen was peripheral blood, taken on day 0 of AZD1222 vaccination. The origin of the receptors is an adult in good health.

The chain combines TRBV3-1 (or the pseudogene TRBV3-2) with TRBJ1-1, with a weak D call TRBD1 (5 bases). CDR3 length equals 14 residues. Germline CDR1 and CDR2: LGHDT and YNNKEL (reference sequence). V lost 6 bases and J 6 bases, leaving 17 bases between the germline ends. CDR3 sequence (DNA): TGTGCCAGCAGGCGGGGGGGAGTCAGCTCTGAAGCTTTCTTT. It encodes CASRRGGVSSEAFF.

The chain couples TRBV7-9 to TRBJ2-1; 8 bases match TRBD1. Trimming removed 6 bases from V and 8 bases from J; junction bases left unmatched: 15. This CDR3 comprises 16 residues. Germline CDR1 is SEHNR and CDR2 is FQNEAQ (reference sequence). In DNA form, the CDR3 reads TGTGCCAGCAGTTCACCTAGCCCGGACAGGGTGGATGAGCAGTTCTTC. This translates into CASSSPSPDRVDEQFF.

The chain combines TRBV6-5 with TRBJ1-2; no clear D. With 5 bases removed from V and 6 bases from J, the gap between germline ends came to 19 bases. The CDR3 is 15 amino acids. Germline values: CDR1 MNHEY, CDR2 SVGAGI. The CDR3 DNA is TGTGCCAGCAGTAAGCTATCCGGTCGTGCGAATGGCTACACCTTC. As protein: CASSKLSGRANGYTF.

This clone was counted between two and nine times. The CDR3 here is CASFRADDRTGELFF. The CDR3 nucleotides are TGCGCCAGCTTCCGGGCCGATGACAGGACCGGGGAGCTGTTTTTT. The chain links TRBV5-1 to TRBJ2-2, with a weak D call TRBD1 (6 bases). Germline V lookup: CDR1 SGHRS, CDR2 YFSETQ. V shed 7 bases and J shed 5 bases, with 18 bases lying between them. This CDR3 is built from 15 residues. The full variable domain, rest sourced from reference TRBV5-1 and TRBJ2-2, is KAGVTQTPRYLIKTRGQQVTLSCSPISGHRSVSWYQQTPGQGLQFLFEYFSETQRNKGNFPGRFSGRQFSNSRSEMNVSTLELGDSALYLCASFRADDRTGELFFGEGSRLTVL.

The J gene is TRBJ1-5, the V gene TRBV10-3, with unresolved D. Germline V gene lookup returns CDR1 ENHRY and CDR2 SYGVKD. With 1 base removed from V and 0 bases from J, the gap between germline ends came to 7 bases. This CDR3 is built from 15 residues. The CDR3 reads CAISEYTDSNQPQHF. CDR3 sequence (DNA): TGTGCCATCAGTGAGTACACGGATAGCAATCAGCCCCAGCATTTT.

Comment on this clone: Sequence at one end of the junction differs from germline and may be a read error. The gene calls are TRBV6-5 and TRBJ2-3; TRBD1 matches 8 bases. Per germline, CDR1 MNHEY and CDR2 SVGAGI. The CDR3 is 15 amino acids. CDR3 in DNA: TGTGCCAGCAGTTATGCTGGGACAGGCACCGATACGCAGTATTTT. Amino acids: CASSYAGTGTDTQYF.

This clone showed up just a few times. The chain has TRBV18 and TRBJ1-2; D not resolved. The V end lost 0 bases, the J end lost 4 bases, and 12 bases lay between the germline ends. CDR3 length: 15 amino acids. In germline, CDR1 is KGHSH, CDR2 LQKENI. CDR3 region: CASSPPPFGSYGYTF. The CDR3 region has the DNA TGTGCCAGCTCACCACCCCCCTTCGGCTCCTATGGCTACACCTTC. Using reference TRBV18 and TRBJ1-2 for the parts outside the CDR3, the full variable domain is NAGVMQNPRHLVRRRGQEARLRCSPMKGHSHVYWYRQLPEEGLKFMVYLQKENIIDESGMPKERFSAEFPKEGPSILRIQQVVRGDSAAYFCASSPPPFGSYGYTFGSGTRLTVV.

The chain links TRBV6-1 to TRBJ2-2, with D perhaps TRBD2 (5 bases). Germline CDR1 is MNHNS and CDR2 is SASEGT. Trimming removed 1 base at V and 1 base at J, with 10 bases between. CDR3 length: 16 residues. CDR3 loop: CASSEDIALNTGELFF. For the CDR3, the DNA is TGTGCCAGCAGTGAAGATATAGCGCTGAACACCGGGGAGCTGTTTTTT.

J is TRBJ2-5 and V is TRBV4-1, with TRBD2 matching 10 bases. The ends lost 0 bases at V and 5 bases at J; junction bases unmatched: 9. The CDR3 is 17 amino acids. Per the germline V gene, CDR1 is MGHRA and CDR2 is YSYEKL. CDR3 coding DNA: TGCGCCAGCAGCCAAGATTTGCGACTAGCGGGCGTGGAGACCCAGTACTTC. Residues: CASSQDLRLAGVETQYF.

The rearrangement links TRBV19 to TRBJ1-4; no definite D call. Germline loops: CDR1 LNHDA, CDR2 SQIVND (reference sequence). The CDR3 consists of 11 residues. The ends were cut back, 7 bases at V and 8 bases at J, with 8 bases in the middle. The CDR3 bases are TGTGCCAGTAAGTCCAGAGAAAAACTGTTTTTT. Protein sequence: CASKSREKLFF.

This chain uses TRBV7-9 with TRBJ2-7, with TRBD2 matching over 9 bases. The germline V gene has CDR1 SEHNR and CDR2 FQNEAQ (reference sequence). The junction had 9 bases not matched to a gene; V was cut back by 2 bases and J by 4 bases. This CDR3 is built from 16 residues. CDR3 amino acids: CASSLIPPGLAYEQYF. CDR3 nucleotide sequence: TGTGCCAGCAGCTTAATACCCCCGGGACTAGCATACGAGCAGTACTTC.

The J gene is TRBJ2-1, the V gene TRBV10-3; D possibly corresponds to TRBD2 (6 bases). This CDR3 is 13 amino acids long. Trimming removed 7 bases from V and 10 bases from J, with 17 bases in between. From germline, CDR1 is ENHRY and CDR2 SYGVKD. The CDR3 loop reads CAITSAGPGEQFF. In nucleotides, the CDR3 is TGTGCCATCACCTCCGCGGGACCCGGAGAGCAGTTCTTC.

This clone was seen a single time. The J gene is TRBJ1-4, the V gene TRBV27, with 9 bases lining up with TRBD1. There are 16 residues in the CDR3. Germline assignment: CDR1 MNHEY and CDR2 SMNVEV (reference sequence). V was pared by 7 bases and J by 3 bases, with 9 bases of the junction left unmatched. CDR3 sequence reads: CASTTNRDRANEKLFF. As DNA, the CDR3 is TGTGCCAGCACAACAAACCGGGACAGGGCTAATGAAAAACTGTTTTTT.

The gene calls are TRBV5-6 and TRBJ2-5; TRBD2 might be the D (5 bases). Trimming took 1 base from V and 0 from J, leaving 13 bases between them. The CDR3 is 16 residues long. The germline V gene has CDR1 SGHDT and CDR2 YYEEEE. The CDR3 coding sequence is TGTGCCAGCAGCTTGTATACGGGAATCGACCAAGAGACCCAGTACTTC. Its protein product is CASSLYTGIDQETQYF.

V is TRBV5-6 and J is TRBJ1-2; no firm D call. The CDR3 length is 14 residues. Trimming removed 2 bases from V and 5 bases from J, with 13 bases in between. Germline V gene sequence: CDR1 SGHDT, CDR2 YYEEEE. CDR3 amino acids: CASSLAQEAYGYTF. The CDR3 DNA reads as TGTGCCAGCAGCTTAGCCCAGGAGGCGTATGGCTACACCTTC.

This clone was counted a few times. The J gene is TRBJ2-7, the V gene TRBV5-5; 11 positions agree with TRBD1. CDR3 length: 16 amino acids. V shed 0 bases, J shed 6 bases, and the junction held 8 bases outside the gene matches. Germline CDR1 and CDR2: SGHKS and YYEKEE (reference sequence). The CDR3 coding sequence is TGTGCCAGCAGCTTGGGGGCCGGGACAGGGGGTGCCGAGCAGTACTTC. Protein: CASSLGAGTGGAEQYF.

V is TRBV5-1 and J is TRBJ1-2; D gene ambiguous. Germline V gene lookup returns CDR1 SGHRS and CDR2 YFSETQ. The CDR3 spans 12 residues. V was clipped by 0 bases and J by 2 bases, with 2 bases between them. This chain's CDR3 is CASSLGNYGYTF. CDR3 coding DNA: TGCGCCAGCAGCTTGGGGAACTATGGCTACACCTTC.

The chain employs TRBV7-2 and TRBJ1-2, with unresolved D. This CDR3 is 14 amino acids long. V was clipped by 1 base and J by 8 bases, with 14 bases between them. Germline assignment: CDR1 SGHTA and CDR2 FQGNSA. DNA for the CDR3: TGTGCCAGCAGCTTAGGGGGAGAGAGGGCAGGCTACACCTTC. Translating gives CASSLGGERAGYTF.

The gene calls are TRBV18 and TRBJ1-1; maybe TRBD1 (6 bases). Trimming shortened V by 3 bases and J by 2 bases, and 16 bases separated the two germline ends. Germline values: CDR1 KGHSH, CDR2 LQKENI. This CDR3 contains 16 residues. The CDR3 nucleotides are TGTGCCAGCTCACCCGGGACACCAAGCCAAAACACTGAAGCTTTCTTT. Translating it yields CASSPGTPSQNTEAFF.

The chain has TRBV19 and TRBJ2-3, with D unclear. Trimming stripped 2 bases from V and 5 bases from J, with 14 bases between. CDR1 is LNHDA and CDR2 is SQIVND in the germline V gene (reference sequence). There are 15 residues in the CDR3. The CDR3, as DNA: TGTGCCAGTAGTATAAGTTCGACCTCTGTAGATACGCAGTATTTT. As protein: CASSISSTSVDTQYF.

This chain uses TRBV6-2 or TRBV6-3 with TRBJ2-6; 10 nucleotides match TRBD1. Germline V CDR1 and CDR2: MNHEY, SVGEGT. The CDR3 is made up of 19 amino acids. J lost 2 bases, V lost 2 bases, and 9 bases had no gene match. DNA of the CDR3: TGTGCCAGCAGTTACGGGACAGGGGACCGAGGGCCTGGGGCCAACGTCCTGACTTTC. This encodes CASSYGTGDRGPGANVLTF.